This TCR beta chain was identified in a study of blood T cell repertoires in COVID-19 (dated by TCRdb to 2020 to 2021). Study-wide context: Samples covering the acute and convalescent phases of COVID-19 were provided by collaborators in the United States, Italy and Spain. Subjects who had been exposed to COVID-19, were actively infected with it, or had recovered from it provided the deeply sampled blood TCRbeta repertoires that made up the dataset. The repertoires were made available in a free public database intended to serve as a resource for research on the immune response to SARS-CoV-2. Where available, HLA class I and class II types were obtained from metadata supplied by the sample provider rather than from assay-based typing. The prospective study material was composed of cDNA or gDNA derived from T cells, B-cell-depleted T cells, or PBMCs. The sample metadata nearly always contained a de-identified subject ID, COVID-19 status, age in years and sex. The samples were drawn from two sources: the first 160 participants of the ongoing ImmuneRACE study, and 1,000 to 1,500 subjects contributed by 6 global collaborators. Here is what the overall study found, with its caveats: How much clinical and demographic metadata was included differed by source and by participant, and the metadata was provided uncurated.

In regard to this clone: What this receptor recognizes is not known. No base quality values were provided; no much bigger clone lies one nucleotide off.

Participants in the prospective study were aged about 18 to 100 years, lived in more than 20 United States geographic areas, and enrolled through a virtual design. In the prospective study, participants were assigned to cohorts based on the clinical history participants reported in a screening survey and a study questionnaire. Exposed participants had been in contact, within 2 weeks of entering the study, with a person who had a PCR-confirmed or clinician-diagnosed case of COVID-19. In the prospective study, whole blood, serum and a nasopharyngeal or oropharyngeal swab were collected from each participant by mobile phlebotomists. Participants in the prospective study had the option to provide additional blood draws and questionnaires over a 2-month period. Prospective study blood samples were shipped either frozen or at room temperature before DNA extraction. Per the germline V gene (reference sequence), SEHNR is the CDR1 and FQNEAQ is the CDR2. The germline V end is reduced by 4 bases and the J end by 5 bases; junction bases left unmatched: 10. Its CDR3 holds 15 amino acids, cysteine through phenylalanine. CDR3 DNA only is kept here, 45 bases in frame from base 1.

TCRbeta CDR3 regions were amplified from genomic DNA using the immunoSEQ Assay, a bias-controlled multiplex PCR. Per the source publication's procedure: The number of nucleated cells in each sample was estimated by amplification of reference gene primers within the assay. Sequence reads were collapsed and filtered to measure the absolute abundance of every unique TCRbeta CDR3 rearrangement. For each sample, productive Simpson clonality was calculated as the square root of Simpson's diversity index across productive rearrangements. In TCRdb, the immuneACCESS table is reduced to in-frame sequences with V and J assigned. These tables do not hold every clone; where another copy was compared, an unresolved V gene accounts for under half, and the others remain unexplained. Clone size and the V and J calls come from that table; the DNA yielded D and trimming. This sample comprises 200,000 to 300,000 clones, 75% to 90% of them detected only once. The biggest ten clones account for 2.5% to 3.5% of the sample.

The rearranged chain carries TRBV7-9 and TRBJ1-2; 7 bases in the middle match TRBD1. The TCR comes from a woman aged 40 to 50 who had been exposed to COVID-19. The sequenced sample consisted of PBMCs or T cells enriched from blood (not recorded which). The CDR3 region has the sequence CASSYTTTGQYGYTF. The DNA sequence is as follows: TGTGCCAGCAGCTATACGACTACGGGACAGTATGGCTACACCTTC. Where the CDR3 stops, the reference TRBV7-9 and TRBJ1-2 genes take over; the full variable domain is DTGVSQNPRHKITKRGQNVTFRCDPISEHNRLYWYRQTLGQGPEFLTYFQNEAQLEKSRLLSDRFSAERPKGSFSTLEIQRTEQGDSAMYLCASSYTTTGQYGYTFGSGTRLTVV.